The 3 T cell receptor beta chains given below trace back to one sample, sequenced in a study of T cell responses to AZD1222 COVID-19 vaccine. Clones were read by immunoSEQ multiplex PCR, and TCRdb kept only the in-frame ones, dropping some. The repertoire includes some 150,000 clones, roughly 90% of them detected once, and 1.5% sits in the top ten. The source material was peripheral blood, sampled 28 days after the second AZD1222 dose. The source of these receptors is an adult who received the AZD1222 COVID-19 vaccine.

The V gene is TRBV19, the J gene TRBJ1-2; D perhaps matches TRBD1 (5 bases). Germline values: CDR1 LNHDA, CDR2 SQIVND (reference sequence). V lost 6 bases and J 4 bases, leaving 15 bases between the germline ends. This CDR3 contains 14 residues. The CDR3 loop is CASRLDGTSYGYTF. The CDR3 DNA reads TGTGCCAGTAGACTCGACGGGACGTCCTATGGCTACACCTTC.

The chain has TRBV3-1 (or the pseudogene TRBV3-2) and TRBJ2-1; 12 positions match TRBD2. Germline V gene sequence: CDR1 LGHDT, CDR2 YNNKEL (reference sequence). CDR3 length: 18 amino acids. V lost 0 bases, J lost 3 bases, and 6 bases stayed unmatched. This CDR3 is CASSQDPRLAGVYNEQFF. The CDR3 DNA reads as TGTGCCAGCAGCCAAGACCCTCGACTAGCGGGAGTCTACAATGAGCAGTTCTTC.

V is TRBV11-2 and J is TRBJ2-3; D is unresolved. V lost 4 bases to trimming and J lost 0 bases, with 11 bases between them. Germline V lookup: CDR1 SGHAT, CDR2 FQNNGV. The CDR3 is 15 residues long. The CDR3 DNA reads TGTGCCAGCAGCTCCACGGAAACTAGCACAGATACGCAGTATTTT. Translating it yields CASSSTETSTDTQYF.